This TCR beta chain was captured by sequencing in a study of T-cell reconstitution after alpha-beta-depleted transplantation in children. Findings and caveats of the study: Once a year had passed after transplant, T-cell counts and diversity came mostly from newly produced T cells.

This clonotype is medium-sized by share. Its antigen is not known. The library targeted TCRbeta and was prepared with unique molecular identifiers. Using its own MiXCR run on the PCR reads, TCRdb lists one record per CDR3 protein. The table shows 3,500 to 5,500 distinct CDR3 sequences, with approximately 13% occurring only once. Germline lookup yields CDR1 DFQATT and CDR2 SNEGSKA (reference sequence). The length of the CDR3 is 11 residues. V lost 4 bases, J lost 7 bases, and 7 bases lay in between. This chain connects TRBV20-1 to TRBJ2-2; TRBD1 is a possible D gene (6 bases). The sequencing here drew on PBMCs, mostly from graft donor cells, taken 60 days after TCRalphabeta/CD19-depleted stem cell transplant. The receptor's source is a male patient aged 2 to 10 who had a stem cell transplant for acute lymphoblastic leukemia, so the T cells may come from the graft donor. The CDR3 bases are TGCAGTGCTAACAGGGTCGGGGAGCTGTTTTTT. Translating gives CSANRVGELFF.